This entry lists 22 T cell receptor beta chains sequenced from one sample in a study of T cell repertoires in cytomegalovirus infection. One entry per CDR3 protein results from TCRdb running MiXCR on the reads. The sample lists a few hundred thousand distinct CDR3 sequences, more than 20% seen once, with approximately 12% in the top ten. Antigen specificity for these receptors is unknown. The source material was cultured PBMCs, sampled from culture after CMV antigen stimulation. Receptors were obtained from a human donor in good health (CMV status not recorded). Some clones in this sample may be carry-over from other donors' samples.

The chain links TRBV6-5 to TRBJ2-3; D is unclear. This CDR3 has 14 amino acids. CDR1 and CDR2 from the germline V gene are MNHEY and SVGAGI. With 5 bases removed from V and 4 bases from J, the gap between germline ends came to 13 bases. The CDR3 loop reads CASSLYAGADTQYF. The CDR3 DNA sequence: TGTGCCAGCAGTCTCTACGCCGGCGCAGATACGCAGTATTTT.

This clonotype was counted only a few times. The V call is TRBV27, the J call TRBJ2-3, with D hard to call. Trimming took off 5 bases at V and 3 bases at J, with 12 bases between the two ends. CDR3 length: 14 residues. Germline V gives CDR1 MNHEY, CDR2 SMNVEV (reference sequence). CDR3 residues: CASSLVSGTDTQYF. The CDR3 bases are TGTGCCAGCAGTCTAGTATCTGGGACAGATACGCAGTATTTT.

This clonotype appeared many times. The J gene is TRBJ2-5, the V gene TRBV7-2; tentative D call: TRBD2 (7 bases). V dropped 3 bases and J dropped 2 bases, with 13 bases sitting between them. Germline lookup yields CDR1 SGHTA and CDR2 FQGNSA. The CDR3 runs 15 residues. CDR3 loop: CASSFPGGPQETQYF. The CDR3 DNA reads TGTGCCAGCAGCTTTCCCGGGGGGCCGCAAGAGACCCAGTACTTC.

The table lists this clonotype with a few counts. The chain links TRBV11-2 to TRBJ2-1, with D tentatively TRBD2 (6 bases). The CDR3 totals 17 residues. Germline loops: CDR1 SGHAT, CDR2 FQNNGV. The V end was cut by 0 bases, the J end by 4 bases, with 16 bases between. This CDR3 reads CASSLDHGGTAYNEQFF. The CDR3 region has the DNA TGTGCCAGCAGCTTAGATCACGGCGGGACCGCTTACAATGAGCAGTTCTTC. Complete variable domain (other parts from reference TRBV11-2 and TRBJ2-1): EAGVAQSPRYKIIEKRQSVAFWCNPISGHATLYWYQQILGQGPKLLIQFQNNGVVDDSQLPKDRFSAERLKGVDSTLKIQPAKLEDSAVYLCASSLDHGGTAYNEQFFGPGTRLTVL.

This clonotype was recorded a few times. CDR3 bases: TGCAGTGCTAGCGGGACGGCGAGCTCCTACAATGAGCAGTTCTTC. Translation: CSASGTASSYNEQFF. The genes are TRBV20-1 and TRBJ2-1; D tentatively fits TRBD1 or TRBD2 (5 bases each). This CDR3 comprises 15 residues. Trimming took off 3 bases at V and 0 bases at J, with 12 bases between the two ends. CDR1 and CDR2 from the germline V gene are DFQATT and SNEGSKA (reference sequence).

There are a few counts of this clonotype. The chain couples TRBV24-1 to TRBJ1-2; possible D gene TRBD1, 6 bases. Looked up from germline, CDR1 is KGHDR and CDR2 is SFDVKD. V was trimmed by 4 bases and J by 9 bases, leaving 11 bases between them. The CDR3 is made up of 12 amino acids. The CDR3 DNA reads as TGTGCCACCAGTGACCCGGGACAACGCTACACCTTC. Encoded protein: CATSDPGQRYTF.

At least ten counts were recorded for this clonotype. This chain joins TRBV7-2 and TRBJ2-3; 9 nucleotides agree with TRBD2. The CDR3 covers 15 residues. Germline V lookup: CDR1 SGHTA, CDR2 FQGNSA. Trimming took 2 bases from V and 4 from J; bases not matched to a gene: 4. The CDR3 nucleotides read TGTGCCAGCAGCTTATTAGCGGGAGTTCCAGATACGCAGTATTTT. Protein product: CASSLLAGVPDTQYF.

This clonotype occurred many times. The chain couples TRBV7-2 to TRBJ1-2, with 7 bases matching TRBD1. J was trimmed by 4 bases and V by 3 bases; bases with no gene match: 8. Germline CDR1 SGHTA, CDR2 FQGNSA. This CDR3 has 15 amino acids. The CDR3 sequence is CASSLWNRGGYGYTF. CDR3 nucleotide sequence: TGTGCCAGCAGCTTGTGGAACAGGGGCGGCTATGGCTACACCTTC.

The chain recombines TRBV10-3 with TRBJ2-5; 10 nucleotides line up with TRBD2. Trimming removed 6 bases from V and 4 bases from J; junction bases left unmatched: 5. Germline loops: CDR1 ENHRY, CDR2 SYGVKD. The CDR3 has 14 amino acids. DNA of the CDR3: TGTGCCATCAGGGAGCGGGAGGGCCCAGAGACCCAGTACTTC. Encoded protein: CAIREREGPETQYF.

The chain uses TRBV6-2 or TRBV6-3 and TRBJ1-5; 8 positions match TRBD1. Germline trimming cut 0 bases from V and 2 bases from J; bases unmatched to any gene: 12. The CDR3 is made up of 19 amino acids. The germline V gene has CDR1 MNHEY and CDR2 SVGEGT. The CDR3 loop is CASSYSGTGLSRRNQPQHF. The CDR3 DNA is TGTGCCAGCAGTTACTCCGGGACAGGTCTAAGCCGTCGCAATCAGCCCCAGCATTTT.

This clonotype was counted a few times. The rearrangement uses TRBV3-1 and TRBJ1-5; TRBD1 matches 7 bases. With 0 bases clipped from V and 8 bases from J, the junction kept 4 bases outside the gene matches. Per germline, CDR1 LGHDT and CDR2 YNNKEL (reference sequence). This CDR3 comprises 14 residues. CDR3 nucleotide sequence: TGTGCCAGCAGCCAAGACTCCAGGGGGGAGCCCCAGCATTTT. This sequence encodes CASSQDSRGEPQHF. The full variable domain, its missing parts supplied by reference TRBV3-1 and TRBJ1-5, is DTAVSQTPKYLVTQMGNDKSIKCEQNLGHDTMYWYKQDSKKFLKIMFSYNNKELIINETVPNRFSPKSPDKAHLNLHINSLELGDSAVYFCASSQDSRGEPQHFGDGTRLSIL.

This clonotype has more than one count but fewer than ten. The chain links TRBV7-8 to TRBJ2-7; possible D gene TRBD2, 5 bases. The CDR3 has 15 residues. The V gene's germline CDR1 is SGHVS and CDR2 FQNEAQ. V gave up 1 base and J gave up 0 bases, with 10 bases separating them. The CDR3 coding sequence is TGTGCCAGCAGCTTAGGGGGAGTGGGCTCCTACGAGCAGTACGTC. Protein: CASSLGGVGSYEQYV.

This clonotype appeared a few times. The chain couples TRBV7-9 to TRBJ2-7, with D tentatively TRBD1 (5 bases). Germline CDR1 SEHNR, CDR2 FQNEAQ (reference sequence). The CDR3 length is 16 residues. Trimming shortened V by 4 bases and J by 0 bases, and 16 bases separated the two germline ends. In nucleotides, the CDR3 is TGTGCCAGCAGCTCTGTTGGGGCAGGTAGCTCCTACGAGCAGTACGTC. As protein: CASSSVGAGSSYEQYV.

By sample share, this clonotype is medium-sized. The chain joins TRBV7-2 to TRBJ1-2, with 8 bases identical to TRBD1. CDR3 length: 13 amino acids. V trimming: 5 bases; J trimming: 8 bases; junction bases outside the gene matches: 7. CDR1 and CDR2 (germline): SGHTA, FQGNSA. The DNA for the CDR3 is TGTGCCAGCAGCCAGGACAGGGTTGGCGGCTACACCTTC. It translates to CASSQDRVGGYTF. Drawing the rest from reference TRBV7-2 and TRBJ1-2, the complete variable domain is GAGVSQSPSNKVTEKGKDVELRCDPISGHTALYWYRQSLGQGLEFLIYFQGNSAPDKSGLPSDRFSAERTGGSVSTLTIQRTQQEDSAVYLCASSQDRVGGYTFGSGTRLTVV.

This clonotype was picked up a small number of times. The V call is TRBV19, the J call TRBJ1-1; tentatively, D is TRBD1 (5 bases). The CDR3 runs to 15 residues. Germline V gene sequence: CDR1 LNHDA, CDR2 SQIVND (reference sequence). V was pared by 2 bases and J by 3 bases, with 13 bases between. In DNA form, the CDR3 reads TGTGCCAGTAGTATATGGGGGGGGGAGGACACTGAAGCTTTCTTT. This gives the protein CASSIWGGEDTEAFF.

The chain couples TRBV28 to TRBJ1-2, with 11 bases lining up with TRBD1. The CDR3 sequence is 18 residues long. Germline V gives CDR1 MDHEN, CDR2 SYDVKM. The V gene end was trimmed by 0 bases and the J gene end by 3 bases; junction bases not matched to a gene: 9. In nucleotides, the CDR3 is TGTGCCAGCAGTTTATGGGGGTTCCGGACAGGGGGCGACTATGGCTACACCTTC. This gives the protein CASSLWGFRTGGDYGYTF.

V and J are TRBV12-3 or TRBV12-4 and TRBJ2-7; D unclear. This CDR3 spans 14 amino acids. Trimming pared 5 bases from V and 0 bases from J, leaving 11 bases between. DNA for the CDR3: TGTGCCAGCAGTCGGACGGATATCTCCTACGAGCAGTACTTC. Amino acids: CASSRTDISYEQYF.

The table lists this clonotype with many counts. The rearrangement uses TRBV12-3 or TRBV12-4 and TRBJ2-3; weak D call: TRBD1 (5 bases). V dropped 7 bases and J dropped 5 bases, with 16 bases sitting between them. The CDR3 consists of 14 residues. This CDR3 reads CASTYFQGRDTQYF. The CDR3 region has the DNA TGTGCCAGCACCTATTTCCAGGGAAGAGATACGCAGTATTTT.

In DNA form, the CDR3 reads TGTGCCAGCTGTTCAGGGACTAGCGGGGGCGGGGAGCTGTTTTTT. This translates into CASCSGTSGGGELFF. The rearrangement joins TRBV27 to TRBJ2-2; 14 nucleotides match TRBD2. There are 15 residues in the CDR3. Germline loops: CDR1 MNHEY, CDR2 SMNVEV (reference sequence). V lost 8 bases and J lost 7; bases outside the gene matches: 6.

The sample holds a few counts of this clonotype. The CDR3 reads CASSQDGFLREQFF. Written as DNA, the CDR3 is TGCGCCAGCAGCCAAGATGGCTTCCTCCGTGAGCAGTTCTTC. The gene calls are TRBV4-3 and TRBJ2-1; D call uncertain. V dropped 0 bases and J dropped 9 bases, with 12 bases sitting between them. Looked up from germline, CDR1 is LGHNA and CDR2 is YSLEER. CDR3 size: 14 residues.

This clonotype was seen repeatedly, ten times or more. The J gene is TRBJ2-5, the V gene TRBV7-2; 12 nucleotides line up with TRBD2. Germline assignment: CDR1 SGHTA and CDR2 FQGNSA. The junction had 12 bases not matched to a gene; V was cut back by 5 bases and J by 5 bases. This CDR3 region has 17 residues. The CDR3 loop reads CASSLGLAGGFRETQYF. The DNA of the CDR3 is TGTGCCAGCAGCCTTGGTCTAGCGGGAGGGTTTAGGGAGACCCAGTACTTC.

The CDR3 bases are TGCAGCGTTGTAAAGGCGGGAGCCTTCACCTACGAGCAGTACTTC. Its protein is CSVVKAGAFTYEQYF. The chain joins TRBV29-1 to TRBJ2-7; TRBD2 agrees at 7 bases. V shed 4 bases, J shed 2 bases, and the junction held 11 bases outside the gene matches. The CDR3 runs 15 residues. From germline, CDR1 is SQVTM and CDR2 ANQGSEA.